This T cell receptor beta chain was identified during a study of blood T cell repertoires in COVID-19. Study summary: Acute-phase and convalescent COVID-19 samples originated in the United States, Italy and Spain. T cells, B-cell-depleted T cells, or PBMCs provided the cDNA or gDNA that served as material.

Source study methods: Researchers report that nucleated cell counts were estimated from reference gene primer amplification. The method was immunoSEQ multiplex PCR; TCRdb's version includes in-frame clones alone and lacks a portion of them. D and trimming come from the DNA, and the V and J calls and clone size come from that table. The repertoire includes just under 350,000 clones, roughly 86% of them detected once, and around 6.6% sits in the top ten. Seattle-derived patients entered the study during active infection and were followed longitudinally. This clone is a singleton in its sample. Germline lookup yields CDR1 LGHDT and CDR2 YNNKEL (reference sequence). V lost 1 base and J lost 8, with 17 bases in between. CDR3 size: 15 residues.

This TCR was sampled from a woman aged 70-85 years with COVID-19, enrolled during active disease. V and J are TRBV3-1 (or the pseudogene TRBV3-2) and TRBJ1-2; D is unresolved. The sample comprised peripheral blood. The CDR3 sequence: CASSQGGVGVWGYTF. In DNA, the CDR3 is TGTGCCAGCAGCCAAGGTGGAGTGGGTGTTTGGGGCTACACCTTC.